This T cell receptor (beta chain) was recovered during a study of blood T cell repertoires in COVID-19. Unmatched junction bases numbered 2, after V lost 3 bases and J lost 3 bases. CDR3 length: 13 residues. The germline CDR1 and CDR2 sequences are MNHNS and SASEGT. Original processing notes: Scientists estimated how many nucleated cells there were by amplifying reference gene primers. Generated by immunoSEQ multiplex PCR, the TCRdb table keeps only in-frame clones and is missing some. D and trimming come from the DNA, and the V and J calls and clone size come from that table. The sample records under 100,000 clones, around 87% being singletons.

This receptor was obtained from a human donor in a cohort sampled during active COVID-19. Material for sequencing was peripheral blood. The rearrangement links TRBV6-1 to TRBJ2-7, with 7 bases fitting TRBD1. The CDR3 coding sequence is TGTGCCAGCAGTGAGAACAGGGGCTACGAGCAGTACTTC. Translation: CASSENRGYEQYF.